This T cell receptor (beta chain) was recorded in a study of T cell repertoires in aging, cancer and after chemotherapy. TRB rearrangements spanning V, D and J were amplified using mixed TRB-A/B primers. Using its own MiXCR run on the multiplex PCR reads, TCRdb lists one record per CDR3 protein. The sample includes 10,000 to 15,000 distinct CDR3 sequences, roughly 31% of them seen just once. The template was genomic DNA from peripheral blood, not RNA. As for this clonotype: Its target is not known.

This CDR3 has 15 residues. Germline V CDR1 and CDR2: SGHKS, YYEKEE (reference sequence). The germline V and J ends were trimmed by 6 bases and 3 bases, with 19 bases remaining between them. Overall study findings and caveats: Rebound thymic output was suggested by rising median generation probability during chemotherapy in each cancer cohort.

Sequencing was carried out using blood. The gene calls are TRBV5-5 and TRBJ2-7; D could derive from TRBD1 or TRBD2 (5 bases each). This clonotype was sampled from a human donor in good health. The donor label of this sample is uncertain. In nucleotides, the CDR3 is TGTGCCAGCAAAAAGGCCCCGGGGCAGATCTACGAGCAGTACTTC. Residues: CASKKAPGQIYEQYF.